The 6 T cell receptor beta chains below were found in one sample sequenced in a study of cytomegalovirus exposure and HLA in healthy donors. In the PCR, 60 Vbeta and 13 Jbeta primers were used. The data were produced by immunoSEQ multiplex PCR, yet TCRdb's version contains in-frame clones alone and is incomplete. The table includes more than 95,000 clones, 65% to 85% detected once. The sequencing sample was made of PBMCs. These receptors were obtained from a male donor in good health and CMV-seronegative.

V usage is TRBV5-1 and J usage is TRBJ2-7; D is possibly TRBD1 (6 bases). V lost 2 bases, J lost 2 bases, and 8 bases lay in between. From germline, CDR1 is SGHRS and CDR2 YFSETQ. This CDR3 is 13 amino acids long. CDR3 nucleotide sequence: TGCGCCAGCAGCTTTCAGGGGACCTACGAGCAGTACTTC. This translates into CASSFQGTYEQYF. The full variable domain, completed using reference TRBV5-1 and TRBJ2-7, is KAGVTQTPRYLIKTRGQQVTLSCSPISGHRSVSWYQQTPGQGLQFLFEYFSETQRNKGNFPGRFSGRQFSNSRSEMNVSTLELGDSALYLCASSFQGTYEQYFGPGTRLTVT.

V and J are TRBV7-2 and TRBJ1-2; 10 positions match TRBD1. The CDR3 has 14 amino acids. V lost 1 base to trimming and J lost 8 bases; unmatched junction nucleotides: 4. Germline V gene sequence: CDR1 SGHTA, CDR2 FQGNSA. The CDR3 region has the DNA TGTGCCAGCAGCTTAGGACAGGGGGCGGCAGGCTACACCTTC. This encodes CASSLGQGAAGYTF.

The rearrangement links TRBV19 to TRBJ2-1; 9 nucleotides line up with TRBD1. V was pared by 6 bases and J by 0 bases, with 6 bases of the junction left unmatched. The CDR3 extends over 16 amino acids. The germline V gene has CDR1 LNHDA and CDR2 SQIVND (reference sequence). The CDR3, as DNA: TGTGCCAGTAGGGGGACAGGGCGGAGCTCCTACAATGAGCAGTTCTTC. Residues: CASRGTGRSSYNEQFF.

The rearrangement links TRBV27 to TRBJ2-5; TRBD2 is a possible D gene (6 bases). Germline V gene lookup returns CDR1 MNHEY and CDR2 SMNVEV (reference sequence). V lost 4 bases to trimming and J lost 11 bases, with 26 bases between them. The CDR3 length is 16 residues. Here the CDR3 DNA reads TGTGCCAGCAGTTGGGCCCCGGGAGCCGGCCCGGGGGAGCAGTACTTC. This translates into CASSWAPGAGPGEQYF.

The chain links TRBV7-9 to TRBJ1-2; TRBD1 aligns across 7 bases. Germline trimming cut 5 bases from V and 0 bases from J; bases unmatched to any gene: 3. CDR3 length equals 14 residues. CDR1 and CDR2 (germline): SEHNR, FQNEAQ (reference sequence). The DNA of the CDR3 is TGTGCCAGCAGCGTGGACAGGCCTAACTATGGCTACACCTTC. This gives the protein CASSVDRPNYGYTF.

The chain couples TRBV27 to TRBJ1-5; a weak D match, TRBD1 (6 bases). The CDR3 covers 15 residues. The ends were cut back, 6 bases at V and 0 bases at J, with 12 bases in the middle. Germline V gene data show CDR1 as MNHEY and CDR2 as SMNVEV (reference sequence). The CDR3 nucleotides read TGTGCCAGCAGCCCCACAGGGACTAGCAATCAGCCCCAGCATTTT. Its translation: CASSPTGTSNQPQHF.